These T cell receptor beta chains were read from a single sample in a study of pediatric ulcerative colitis. Generated by immunoSEQ multiplex PCR, the TCRdb table keeps only in-frame clones and is missing some. The sample shows roughly 49,000 clones, over 70% of them seen only once. Source material: gut tissue. The receptors were sampled from a girl under 18 with moderate ulcerative colitis. The CDR3 runs from the conserved cysteine through the conserved F or W. The D gene is left open where the match is weak. Where a row states a size, it is once, few, many or the class of an expanded clone; other rows omit it.

TRBD1,TRBJ1-2,NA,TRBV18,TGTGCCAGCTCACCACCGGTCGATAGGGGGCAGGGCTATGGCTACACCTTC,CASSPPVDRGQGYGYTF
TRBD1,TRBJ2-1,NA,TRBV19,TGTGCCAGTAGTATGGACAGGGGTGAGCAGTTCTTC,CASSMDRGEQFF
TRBD2,TRBJ2-1,NA,TRBV7-2,TGTGCCAGCAGCTTAGTCTCAGCGGGGGGCCACAATGAGCAGTTCTTC,CASSLVSAGGHNEQFF
NA,TRBJ1-1,NA,TRBV5-1,TGCGCCAGCAGCTTGCTAACTCCAGGGACCACTGAAGCTTTCTTT,CASSLLTPGTTEAFF
NA,TRBJ1-1,NA,TRBV21-1,TGTGCCAGCAGCAAAGAAGTGGAGGATCGTGGGGGGCGCAGAACTGAAGCTTTCTTT,CASSKEVEDRGGRRTEAFF
NA,TRBJ2-1,NA,TRBV6-6,TGTGCCAGCAGTTACTCGAGCGCTAGCAAGCATGAGCAGTTCTTC,CASSYSSASKHEQFF
TRBD1,TRBJ2-7,NA,TRBV5-1,TGCGCCAGCAGCCCTACAGGGGGCGGTGAGCAGTACTTC,CASSPTGGGEQYF
NA,TRBJ1-4,NA,TRBV13,TGTGCCAGCAGCCTAGAGGCTGAAAATGAAAAACTGTTTTTT,CASSLEAENEKLFF
NA,TRBJ1-6,few,TRBV7-2,TGTGCCAGCAGCTTCTCCCGGGACCAAAGCACACCCCTCCACTTT,CASSFSRDQSTPLHF
NA,TRBJ1-3,few,TRBV11-3,TGTGCCAGCGGCCGCTACTCTGGAAACACCATATATTTT,CASGRYSGNTIYF
NA,TRBJ2-1,NA,TRBV7-8,TGTGCCAGCAGCTTAGGGGGTCAGAGGGGCTCCTACAATGAGCAGTTCTTC,CASSLGGQRGSYNEQFF
NA,TRBJ2-3,once,TRBV2,TGTGCCAGCACGAGACAGCGTTTTGGAGATACGCAGTATTTT,CASTRQRFGDTQYF
NA,TRBJ1-1,NA,TRBV7-2,TGTGCCAGCAGCTTAGACAGGGTCCCGAACACTGAAGCTTTCTTT,CASSLDRVPNTEAFF
NA,TRBJ2-7,NA,TRBV28,TGTGCCAGCAGTTTATTGGGTGGAAACTACGAGCAGTACTTC,CASSLLGGNYEQYF
NA,TRBJ2-7,NA,TRBV5-1,TGCGCCAGCAGCTTGGCGGCCAACTCCTACGAGCAGTACTTC,CASSLAANSYEQYF
NA,TRBJ2-2,NA,TRBV7-7,TGTGCTAGCAGCCCCGCCGGAGACACCGGGGAGCTGTTTTTT,CASSPAGDTGELFF
NA,TRBJ2-1,NA,TRBV7-6,TGTGCCAGCAGCTTAGATTTCGGGACTGAGATCTCTCAGCAGTTCTTC,CASSLDFGTEISQQFF
NA,TRBJ2-5,NA,TRBV30,TGTGCCTCCCATTACAGTCTGGAAGGGTGGGAGACCCAGTACTTC,CASHYSLEGWETQYF
NA,TRBJ2-1,NA,TRBV29-1,TGCAGCGTTGAAGGGGTACAGGGCTCCTACAATGAGCAGTTCTTC,CSVEGVQGSYNEQFF
NA,TRBJ2-1,once,TRBV5-5,TGTGCCAGCAGCTTGTATGGTGCCCGGGAGAGCTCCTACAATGAGCAGTTCTTC,CASSLYGARESSYNEQFF
TRBD1,TRBJ1-2,NA,TRBV30,TGTGCCTGGAGTAGGGGGACAGGGCCGTCTAACTATGGCTACACCTTC,CAWSRGTGPSNYGYTF
TRBD2,TRBJ2-3,NA,TRBV28,TGTGCCAGCAGTCCAGCGGGAGGGCTCACAGATACGCAGTATTTT,CASSPAGGLTDTQYF
NA,TRBJ2-1,NA,TRBV15,TGTGCCACCAGCAGAGATCTGGCGGGGTTAGCCGATGAGCAGTTCTTC,CATSRDLAGLADEQFF
NA,TRBJ1-2,NA,TRBV19,TGTGCCAGTATGGGGGGGCCGGTCTATGGCTACACCTTC,CASMGGPVYGYTF
NA,TRBJ2-2,NA,TRBV5-1,TGCGCCAGCAGCTTGGATCCCGGTTTGGCCGGGGAGCTGTTTTTT,CASSLDPGLAGELFF
NA,TRBJ2-5,NA,TRBV10-1,TGCGCCAGCAGTGAGTCCACAGTCCAAGAGACCCAGTACTTC,CASSESTVQETQYF
TRBD1,TRBJ2-2,once,TRBV10-3,TGTGCCATCAGTCCCGGGACAGGGGCCACCGGGGAGCTGTTTTTT,CAISPGTGATGELFF
TRBD1,TRBJ1-3,NA,TRBV5-1,TGCGCCAGCAGCCCGAGGACAGGGCGAAACACCATATATTTT,CASSPRTGRNTIYF
NA,TRBJ2-6,NA,TRBV19,TGTGCCAGTAGTTCCGGACGCAGCTCTGGGGCCAACGTCCTGACTTTC,CASSSGRSSGANVLTF
NA,TRBJ1-2,NA,TRBV18,TGTGCCAGCTCACACGACAGTGATTACGGCTACACCTTC,CASSHDSDYGYTF
NA,TRBJ2-7,NA,TRBV4-1,TGCGCCAGCAGCCAAGAAAGGGGCGAGCAGTACTTC,CASSQERGEQYF
NA,TRBJ2-7,NA,TRBV2,TGTGCCAGCAGTGGTAGTAATGCTGGTGGAGAGCAGTACTTC,CASSGSNAGGEQYF
NA,TRBJ2-7,few,TRBV18,TGTGCCAGCTCACCACAGGGGCTCGAGCAGTACTTC,CASSPQGLEQYF
NA,TRBJ2-2,NA,TRBV9,TGTGCCAGCAGCGACCTGAACACCGGGGAGCTGTTTTTT,CASSDLNTGELFF
NA,TRBJ2-1,NA,TRBV7-3,TGTGCCAGCCGTCCCCGGGACTCTTCGCATGAGCAGTTCTTC,CASRPRDSSHEQFF
NA,TRBJ2-2,NA,TRBV5-1,TGCGCCAGCATAGCGGGACAGGGGAACACCGGGGAGCTGTTTTTT,CASIAGQGNTGELFF
NA,TRBJ2-3,NA,TRBV27,TGTGCCAGCAGTTCCGGGCTTGAAGATACGCAGTATTTT,CASSSGLEDTQYF
NA,TRBJ1-2,NA,TRBV28,TGTGCCAGCAGAGCCGGACCTCCTAACTATGGCTACACCTTC,CASRAGPPNYGYTF
NA,TRBJ1-2,NA,TRBV29-1,TGCAGCGTTGATGGGTTCCCTGGCTACACCTTC,CSVDGFPGYTF
NA,TRBJ2-5,NA,TRBV27,TGTGCCAGCAGCCCCCTCGAAGAGACCCAGTACTTC,CASSPLEETQYF
NA,TRBJ1-1,NA,TRBV28,TGTGCCAGCAGCCGGACAGTCACTGAAGCTTTCTTT,CASSRTVTEAFF
TRBD1,TRBJ2-2,NA,TRBV19,TGTGCCAGTAGTAGACAGGGCCGCGGCACCGGGGAGCTGTTTTTT,CASSRQGRGTGELFF
NA,TRBJ1-6,few,TRBV6-6,TGTGCCAGCAGGCTCGACAGAAATAATTCACCCCTCCACTTT,CASRLDRNNSPLHF
NA,TRBJ1-1,NA,TRBV7-8,TGTGCCAGCAGCTTAAGGGGGAGTAGCACTGAAGCTTTCTTT,CASSLRGSSTEAFF
TRBD1,TRBJ1-5,NA,TRBV6-1,TGTGCCAGCACTACGGACAGGTATAGCAATCAGCCCCAGCATTTT,CASTTDRYSNQPQHF
NA,TRBJ2-1,once,TRBV19,TGTGCCAGTAGGAACAAATACAATGAGCAGTTCTTC,CASRNKYNEQFF
TRBD1,TRBJ1-1,once,TRBV7-8,TGTGCCAGCAGCTCCAATCGGGACAGGGGGACTAGTGAAGCTTTCTTT,CASSSNRDRGTSEAFF
NA,TRBJ1-5,few,TRBV7-6,TGTGCCAGCGGGGGGATGGCAAATCAGCCCCAGCATTTT,CASGGMANQPQHF
TRBD1,TRBJ1-2,once,TRBV7-2,TGTGCCAGCAGCCGGGGACAGGGGTTTGGCTACACCTTC,CASSRGQGFGYTF
TRBD1,TRBJ1-5,NA,TRBV2,TGTGCCAGCAGCTTTGACAGGGAAAGCAATCAGCCCCAGCATTTT,CASSFDRESNQPQHF